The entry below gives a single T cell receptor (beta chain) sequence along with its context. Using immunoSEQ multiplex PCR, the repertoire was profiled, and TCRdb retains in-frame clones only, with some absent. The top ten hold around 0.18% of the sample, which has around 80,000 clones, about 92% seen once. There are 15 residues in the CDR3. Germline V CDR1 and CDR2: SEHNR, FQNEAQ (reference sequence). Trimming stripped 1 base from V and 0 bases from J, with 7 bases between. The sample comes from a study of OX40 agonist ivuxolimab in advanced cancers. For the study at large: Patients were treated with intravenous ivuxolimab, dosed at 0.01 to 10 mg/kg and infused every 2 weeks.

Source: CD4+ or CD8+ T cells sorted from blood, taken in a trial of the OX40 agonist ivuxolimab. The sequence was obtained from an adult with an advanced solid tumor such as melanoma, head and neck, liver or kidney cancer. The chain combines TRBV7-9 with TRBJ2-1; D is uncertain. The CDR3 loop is CASSLGASSYNEQFF. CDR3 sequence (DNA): TGTGCCAGCAGCTTAGGGGCGAGCTCCTACAATGAGCAGTTCTTC. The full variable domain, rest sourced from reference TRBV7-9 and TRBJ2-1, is DTGVSQNPRHKITKRGQNVTFRCDPISEHNRLYWYRQTLGQGPEFLTYFQNEAQLEKSRLLSDRFSAERPKGSFSTLEIQRTEQGDSAMYLCASSLGASSYNEQFFGPGTRLTVL.